This T cell receptor beta chain comes out of a study of blood T cell repertoires in COVID-19. At the level of the study: Sites across the United States, Italy and Spain contributed samples from acute and convalescent COVID-19. T cells, B-cell-depleted T cells, or PBMCs supplied cDNA or gDNA.

While infection was still active, Seattle patients were enrolled and then followed longitudinally. In the original workflow: The assay estimated nucleated cells by amplifying reference gene primers. Using immunoSEQ multiplex PCR, the repertoire was profiled, and TCRdb retains in-frame clones only, with some absent. That table furnishes V, J and clone size, whereas the DNA furnished D and trimming. The table lists some 330,000 clones, roughly 91% of them singletons. Per the germline V gene, CDR1 is SGHDT and CDR2 is YYEEEE. Trimming took 4 bases from V and 4 from J, leaving 12 bases between them. This CDR3 has 14 amino acids.

The sequence came from a woman in her 30s with COVID-19, enrolled during active disease. The genes are TRBV5-6 and TRBJ2-1; D perhaps matches TRBD1 (6 bases). The specimen was peripheral blood. The CDR3 DNA follows: TGTGCCAGCAGCCTAGACAGGATTTACAATGAGCAGTTCTTC. This translates into CASSLDRIYNEQFF.